This T cell receptor beta chain was profiled in a study of cytomegalovirus exposure and HLA in healthy donors. Germline CDR1 SGHTS, CDR2 YDEGEE. Trimming at V came to 4 bases and at J to 5 bases, leaving 11 bases not matched to a gene. The CDR3 is 16 residues long. Study findings and constraints: Follow-up analysis later connected one missense variant in DCLRE1C with trimming of TCR beta V- and J-genes.

The PCR made use of 60 Vbeta and 13 Jbeta primers. This table comes from immunoSEQ multiplex PCR, and its TCRdb copy is limited to in-frame clones, with some not included. The sample lists about 130,000 clones, roughly 79% occurring once. About this clone itself: The antigen remains undetermined.

The receptor was isolated from a woman aged 50 to 65 in good health and CMV-seronegative. What was sequenced was PBMCs. The gene calls are TRBV5-8 and TRBJ1-5, with 8 nucleotides matching TRBD1. CDR3 region: CASSTGQGPQDQPQHF. The CDR3, as DNA: TGTGCCAGCAGCACTGGACAGGGCCCCCAGGATCAGCCCCAGCATTTT.